This T cell receptor (beta chain) emerged from a study of graft-versus-host responses after intestinal transplantation. Across the study: Induction using anti-thymocyte globulin, followed by tacrolimus and steroids for roughly 3 years, was given to all recipients. General study points: The recipient marrow held GvH clones, and some of them showed up first in ileum or blood.

About this clone: Its antigen is undetermined.

CDR3 length: 16 residues. Germline CDR1 and CDR2: LGHNT and FRNRAP. Trimming took 2 bases from V and 1 from J; bases not matched to a gene: 7. Measured with immunoSEQ multiplex PCR; TCRdb has only the in-frame clones, and not every one. The sample contains approximately 92,000 clones, 85% to 95% of which appear only once. The source material was unstimulated CD8+ T cells sorted from spleen or lymph node cells, sampled before intestinal transplant. The V call is TRBV12-5, the J call TRBJ2-7; 8 bases match TRBD1. This clonotype was sampled from a human donor who received an intestinal transplant. The CDR3 here is CASGLTGTGYSYEQYF. The CDR3 region has the DNA TGTGCTAGTGGTTTGACCGGGACAGGCTATTCCTACGAGCAGTACTTC.